The 8 T cell receptor beta chains below were found in one sample sequenced in a study of T-cell memory formation after mild COVID-19. TCRdb re-derived calls from the 5' RACE reads in MiXCR, one entry per CDR3 protein. The table has about 500,000 distinct CDR3 sequences, over 20% seen once; the top ten hold about an eighth. Sample: PBMCs or a T cell subset sorted from them (not recorded which). Every receptor here comes from an adult woman who had mild COVID-19 (a few samples of this study predate the infection). Cell type and time point are not known.

CDR3 sequence: CASSQDAGTANYGYTF. CDR3 in DNA: TGCGCCAGCAGCCAAGACGCCGGGACAGCTAACTATGGCTACACCTTC. The gene calls are TRBV4-1 and TRBJ1-2; 7 nucleotides align to TRBD1. Germline CDR1 MGHRA, CDR2 YSYEKL. The ends lost 0 bases at V and 0 bases at J; junction bases unmatched: 4. The CDR3 totals 16 residues.

This clonotype was observed a few times. The rearrangement joins TRBV20-1 to TRBJ2-5; D is undetermined. The V end was cut by 3 bases, the J end by 2 bases, with 13 bases between. CDR1 is DFQATT and CDR2 is SNEGSKA in the germline V gene (reference sequence). This CDR3 contains 14 residues. The CDR3 bases are TGCAGTGCTAGTTCTGTCAGGCGGCAAGAGACCCAGTACTTC. It specifies CSASSVRRQETQYF.

This clonotype was seen only a few times. CDR3 residues: CSARDSYNSPLHF. CDR3 in DNA: TGCAGTGCGAGGGACTCCTATAATTCACCCCTCCACTTT. The genes are TRBV20-1 and TRBJ1-6; D is uncertain. Trimming pared 6 bases from V and 0 bases from J, leaving 6 bases between. The CDR3 spans 13 residues. CDR1 is DFQATT and CDR2 is SNEGSKA in the germline V gene (reference sequence).

The rearrangement joins TRBV7-2 to TRBJ1-2; D is undetermined. This CDR3 region has 13 residues. From germline, CDR1 is SGHTA and CDR2 FQGNSA. V lost 5 bases and J 6 bases, leaving 13 bases between the germline ends. In DNA form, the CDR3 reads TGTGCCAGCAGCGGCGGATGGACGAATGGCTACACCTTC. Translating it yields CASSGGWTNGYTF.

The chain uses TRBV5-1 and TRBJ2-2; D unclear. The V end was cut by 4 bases, the J end by 0 bases, with 13 bases between. From germline, CDR1 is SGHRS and CDR2 YFSETQ. The CDR3 is 16 amino acids. The chain's CDR3 is CASSPTPIANTGELFF. CDR3 DNA sequence: TGCGCCAGCAGCCCTACTCCGATCGCGAACACCGGGGAGCTGTTTTTT.

A few counts support this clonotype. CDR3 DNA: TGTGCCAGCAGCTTAGAGACAGGGGCCGAGAGGGAGCAGTACTTC. Translation gives CASSLETGAEREQYF. This chain connects TRBV11-2 to TRBJ2-7; 8 bases fit TRBD1. Germline V gives CDR1 SGHAT, CDR2 FQNNGV. Trimming cost V 0 bases and J 7 bases; bases outside gene matches: 8. This CDR3 has 15 residues. Drawing the rest from reference TRBV11-2 and TRBJ2-7, the complete variable domain is EAGVAQSPRYKIIEKRQSVAFWCNPISGHATLYWYQQILGQGPKLLIQFQNNGVVDDSQLPKDRFSAERLKGVDSTLKIQPAKLEDSAVYLCASSLETGAEREQYFGPGTRLTVT.

This clonotype was recorded at least ten times. V is TRBV18 and J is TRBJ2-5; 7 bases are a match to TRBD2. Germline CDR1 and CDR2: KGHSH and LQKENI. The CDR3 runs 16 residues. After removal of 2 bases from V and 1 base from J, the junction contained 7 bases not matched to a gene. CDR3 region: CASSPLPGGTQETQYF. The CDR3 coding sequence is TGTGCCAGCTCACCATTGCCCGGGGGGACCCAAGAGACCCAGTACTTC.

This clonotype came up once. The chain uses TRBV20-1 and TRBJ2-7; 10 nucleotides line up with TRBD2. Trimming at V came to 0 bases and at J to 3 bases, leaving 5 bases not matched to a gene. The CDR3 runs 15 residues. From germline, CDR1 is DFQATT and CDR2 SNEGSKA (reference sequence). The chain's CDR3 is CSARDGLAGVYEQYF. The DNA for the CDR3 is TGCAGTGCTAGAGATGGGCTAGCGGGAGTCTACGAGCAGTACTTC.